A selection of T cell receptor beta chains follows, all from one sample in a study of T cell responses to AZD1222 COVID-19 vaccine. Sequencing used immunoSEQ multiplex PCR; TCRdb keeps in-frame clones, though not all of them. The sample lists about 100,000 clones, approximately 89% seen once, with around 3.3% in the top ten. Sequenced material: peripheral blood, taken on day 0 of MenACWY control vaccination. These TCRs come from an adult in good health. Both conserved end residues are part of each CDR3. The D gene is left open where the match is weak. Rows may omit the clone size; those that give it use once, few, many or a size class.

>TRBD2|.|TRBJ2-3|TRBV7-2
TGTGCCAGCAGCCAGCTGGGGGGGACGGGGACAGATACGCAGTATTTT
CASSQLGGTGTDTQYF
>.|.|TRBJ1-1|TRBV5-6
TGTGCCAGCAGCTTGAGTGTGGGCGCTGAAGCTTTCTTT
CASSLSVGAEAFF
>TRBD1|.|TRBJ1-2|TRBV9
TGTGCCAGCAGCGTAGCATCCACTGACAGGGAGCTCTATGGCTACACCTTC
CASSVASTDRELYGYTF
>TRBD1|.|TRBJ2-3|TRBV30
TGTGCCTGGGCCACAGGGGGAGGATCGGATACGCAGTATTTT
CAWATGGGSDTQYF
>TRBD1|.|TRBJ2-5|TRBV15
TGTGCCACCCTACAGATAATGGACAGGGGAGACCAAGAGACCCAGTACTTC
CATLQIMDRGDQETQYF
>TRBD1|.|TRBJ1-4|TRBV3-1/TRBV3-2
TGTGCCAGCAGCCAAGGGACAGGGAGTGAAAAACTGTTTTTT
CASSQGTGSEKLFF
>.|few|TRBJ1-3|TRBV25-1
TGTGCCAGCATGGGATCTGGAAACACCATATATTTT
CASMGSGNTIYF
>.|.|TRBJ1-1|TRBV27
TGTGCCAGCAGTTTTTCCGGGGTAGGGACTGAAGCTTTCTTT
CASSFSGVGTEAFF
>TRBD2|.|TRBJ2-1|TRBV7-3
TGTGCCAGCAGCTCGCAAAGGACTAGCGGGAGCAGCTCCTACAATGAGCAGTTCTTC
CASSSQRTSGSSSYNEQFF
>TRBD1|.|TRBJ2-7|TRBV10-3
TGTGCCACCCGACAGGGGGCCTACGAGCAGTACTTC
CATRQGAYEQYF
>.|.|TRBJ2-1|TRBV2
TGTGCCAGCAGTGGGGTGGGACCCCATGAGCAGTTCTTC
CASSGVGPHEQFF
>TRBD1|.|TRBJ2-2|TRBV19
TGTGCCAGTAGAGGGACAGGCGGAAGGCTAACGACCGGGGAGCTGTTTTTT
CASRGTGGRLTTGELFF
>.|.|TRBJ2-3|TRBV9
TGTGCCAGCAGCGTAGTCCCCGAAGGGGGGTTGGGTAGCAGAAGCACAGATACGCAGTATTTT
CASSVVPEGGLGSRSTDTQYF
>.|.|TRBJ1-1|TRBV7-2
TGTGCCAGCTGCGAACAGATGAACACTGAAGCTTTCTTT
CASCEQMNTEAFF
>TRBD1|.|TRBJ1-5|TRBV19
TGTGCCAGTAGGGACAGGACTTATCAGCCCCAGCATTTT
CASRDRTYQPQHF
>.|.|TRBJ2-7|TRBV6-5
TGTGCCAGCAGTTACGGGGGTTCTTTGTGGTACGAGCAGTACTTC
CASSYGGSLWYEQYF
>.|.|TRBJ1-1|TRBV7-8
TGTGCCAGCAGCTCTAGCCGCGTGGCACTTGAAGCTTTCTTT
CASSSSRVALEAFF
>.|.|TRBJ1-2|TRBV3-1/TRBV3-2
TGTGCCAGCAGCCAAGTCGCCGGTGGGGGGTACTATGGCTACACCTTC
CASSQVAGGGYYGYTF
>.|.|TRBJ2-5|TRBV3-1/TRBV3-2
TGTGCCAGCAGCCAAGTTTGGGAATACCTTCTCGTTACGTGGACCCAGTACTTC
CASSQVWEYLLVTWTQYF
>TRBD1|.|TRBJ2-1|TRBV6-8
TGTGCCAGCAGTTACTACGACAGGGTTAATGAGCAGTTCTTC
CASSYYDRVNEQFF
>.|.|TRBJ2-1|TRBV25-1
TGTGCCAGCAGTGACCGCCACAAAGGGAACGATGAGCAGTTCTTC
CASSDRHKGNDEQFF
>.|.|TRBJ1-4|TRBV19
TGTGCCAGTAGTGAGGACGGTGGCCGCTATGCAACTAATGAAAAACTGTTTTTT
CASSEDGGRYATNEKLFF
>TRBD1|.|TRBJ1-2|TRBV27
TGTGCCAGCAGTCCGGGCGGGACAGCCTATGGCTACACCTTC
CASSPGGTAYGYTF
>TRBD1|.|TRBJ2-4|TRBV27
TGTGCCAGCAGTCCCACCTGGGGACAGCACAAAAACATTCAGTACTTC
CASSPTWGQHKNIQYF
>.|.|TRBJ1-1|TRBV7-3
TGTGCCAGCAGCTTCAGCAAGGGCACTGAAGCTTTCTTT
CASSFSKGTEAFF
>TRBD1|few|TRBJ2-7|TRBV5-6
TGTGCCAGCAGCTTGACGGGACAGGGAGAACTCAAGCAGTACTTC
CASSLTGQGELKQYF
>.|.|TRBJ2-3|TRBV7-9
TGTGCCAGCAGCTTAGTAGGGGGGGCCGCTACGCAGTATTTT
CASSLVGGAATQYF
>TRBD2|.|TRBJ2-7|TRBV4-1
TGCGCCAGCAGCCAAGAAGGGACCCTAGCGGGGGAGACCTACGAGCAGTACTTC
CASSQEGTLAGETYEQYF
>.|.|TRBJ1-1|TRBV27
TGTGCCAGCAGGATTACAGGACAGCCTAACACTGAAGCTTTCTTT
CASRITGQPNTEAFF
>TRBD1|.|TRBJ1-5|TRBV19
TGTGCCAGTAGTGACTACAGGGGAAATCAGCCCCAGCATTTT
CASSDYRGNQPQHF
>TRBD1|.|TRBJ2-4|TRBV7-2
TGTGCCAGCAGCTTAGGACAGGGACGGGTGGGCAAAAACATTCAGTACTTC
CASSLGQGRVGKNIQYF
>.|.|TRBJ2-2|TRBV9
TGTGCCAGCAGCGGAAATGCGGTAGTGGAGCTGTTTTTT
CASSGNAVVELFF
>.|.|TRBJ1-1|TRBV5-1
TGCGCCAGCTCTTGGGGGAACACTGAAGCTTTCTTT
CASSWGNTEAFF
>TRBD1|.|TRBJ1-1|TRBV4-1
TGCGCCAGCAGCCGCTCCATAGCCGGGACAGCGAACACTGAAGCTTTCTTT
CASSRSIAGTANTEAFF
>.|.|TRBJ1-4|TRBV19
TGTGCCAGTAGTAGTTTTCAGGGAAGGGGAGAAAAACTGTTTTTT
CASSSFQGRGEKLFF
>TRBD1|.|TRBJ2-7|TRBV27
TGTGCCAGCAGTGCCGGGACAGGGGTCGAGCAGTACTTC
CASSAGTGVEQYF
>.|.|TRBJ1-2|TRBV29-1
TGCAGCGTTGAGAACGGAAACTATGGCTACACCTTC
CSVENGNYGYTF
>.|.|TRBJ2-2|TRBV5-1
TGCGCCAGCAGCTTAGAGGCGAACACCGGGGAGCTGTTTTTT
CASSLEANTGELFF
>.|.|TRBJ1-6|TRBV19
TGTGCCAGTCGTGAGGAAACGGCTTATAATTCACCCCTCCACTTT
CASREETAYNSPLHF
>TRBD2|.|TRBJ2-7|TRBV2
TGTGCCAGCAGTGGACTAGCGGAACGGTACTTC
CASSGLAERYF
>.|.|TRBJ1-1|TRBV28
TGTGCCAGCAGACCGTACAGGAACACTGAAGCTTTCTTT
CASRPYRNTEAFF
>TRBD1|.|TRBJ2-2|TRBV5-5
TGTGCCAGCAGCCCATCAGGGGGCGGGGAGCTGTTTTTT
CASSPSGGGELFF
>TRBD1|.|TRBJ1-2|TRBV3-1/TRBV3-2
TGTGCCAGCAGCCAAGACAGGGGGAGCGGCTACACCTTC
CASSQDRGSGYTF
>TRBD1|.|TRBJ2-7|TRBV11-2
TGTGCCAGCAGCATACCGGGACAGGACTACGAGCAGTACTTC
CASSIPGQDYEQYF
>.|.|TRBJ2-7|TRBV7-3
TGTGCCAGCAGCTTGGAGGGCGGGCCCCTTCGTGAGCAGTACTTC
CASSLEGGPLREQYF
>TRBD2|.|TRBJ2-3|TRBV19
TGTGCCAGTAGTAAGGTAGCGGGGGCCACAGATACGCAGTATTTT
CASSKVAGATDTQYF
>TRBD2|.|TRBJ2-7|TRBV27
TGTGCCAGCAGTTTATTGGAACGGGGGGGCCCTCTCGAGCAGTACTTC
CASSLLERGGPLEQYF
>.|.|TRBJ2-1|TRBV10-3
TGTGCCATCAGCCTCAGGGGCCGCAATGAGCAGTTCTTC
CAISLRGRNEQFF
>TRBD2|.|TRBJ2-5|TRBV2
TGTGCCGGGATAACTAGCGAGGAAGAGACCCAGTACTTC
CAGITSEEETQYF
>.|.|TRBJ2-1|TRBV11-2
TGTGCCAGCAGCCGGGGGCACAATGAGCAGTTCTTC
CASSRGHNEQFF
>.|once|TRBJ2-3|TRBV5-4
TGTGCCAGCAGCTTGGAGGGGACACGCACAGATACGCAGTATTTT
CASSLEGTRTDTQYF
>TRBD1|.|TRBJ1-2|TRBV11-2
TGTGCCAGCAGCTTGGCAGGGGGGAACTATGGCTACACCTTC
CASSLAGGNYGYTF
>.|once|TRBJ2-7|TRBV6-6
TGTGCCAGCAGTTACCGATCGACAGGCGAGCAGTACTTC
CASSYRSTGEQYF
>.|.|TRBJ2-7|TRBV5-4
TGTGCCAGCAGCTTAACCACCGACGAGCAGTACTTC
CASSLTTDEQYF
>TRBD1|.|TRBJ1-6|TRBV6-5
TGTGCCAGCACCCTACAGGGGGTTAGGCATTCACCCCTCCACTTT
CASTLQGVRHSPLHF
>TRBD2|.|TRBJ2-7|TRBV11-2
TGTGCCAGCAGCTCCAGCGGACTAGCCCACGAGCAGTACTTC
CASSSSGLAHEQYF
>.|.|TRBJ1-6|TRBV2
TGTGCCAGCAGCTCCCGCTCACCCCTCCACTTT
CASSSRSPLHF
>TRBD2|few|TRBJ2-5|TRBV2
TGTGCCAGCAGTGGGCTAGCGGGGGGCTCAGAGACCCAGTACTTC
CASSGLAGGSETQYF
>.|.|TRBJ2-3|TRBV27
TGTGCCAGCACCACGGGACTTTTCACAGATACGCAGTATTTT
CASTTGLFTDTQYF
>.|few|TRBJ1-5|TRBV6-2/TRBV6-3
TGTGCCAGCAGCCCGGGGAGGGTCCAGCCCCAGCATTTT
CASSPGRVQPQHF